The rows below give T cell receptor beta chains drawn from one sample of a study of T-cell memory formation after mild COVID-19. TCRdb re-called the 5' RACE reads with MiXCR, one entry per CDR3 protein. The profile covers about 150,000 distinct CDR3 sequences, with less than 25% appearing a single time and around a quarter taken by the ten largest. The material sequenced was PBMCs or a T cell subset sorted from them (not recorded which). These receptor sequences come from an adult woman who had mild COVID-19 (a few samples of this study predate the infection). Cell type and time point are not known. Each CDR3 is given with its conserved first and last residue. The D gene is left open where the match is weak. Clone size is stated in some rows and not others, as once, few, many or a class when expanded.

CDR3 length,clone size,J gene,V gene,D gene,CDR3 DNA,CDR3 protein
18,-,TRBJ2-5,TRBV15,-,TGTGCCACCAGCCCAGAAGGGTCACCGGCAAGGGCTCAAGAGACCCAGTACTTC,CATSPEGSPARAQETQYF
15,few,TRBJ2-6,TRBV7-8,-,TGTGCCAGCAGCCCCTTAGGGGGTGGGGCCAACGTCCTGACTTTC,CASSPLGGGANVLTF
16,-,TRBJ2-2,TRBV24-1,TRBD1,TGTGCCACCAGTGATTTGAGACAGGGAGACACCGGGGAGCTGTTTTTT,CATSDLRQGDTGELFF
13,-,TRBJ2-7,TRBV29-1,-,TGCAGCGTTGGTACAGGTTTCTCCTACGAGCAGTACTTC,CSVGTGFSYEQYF
12,-,TRBJ2-7,TRBV12-3/TRBV12-4,-,TGTGCCAGCAGTGTGGGGTTCTACGAGCAGTACTTC,CASSVGFYEQYF
14,many,TRBJ1-1,TRBV20-1,-,TGCAGTGCTAGAGCCCCGGACAGGAACACTGAAGCTTTCTTT,CSARAPDRNTEAFF
16,-,TRBJ2-1,TRBV7-9,TRBD2,TGTGCCAGCAGCTCCCTCTTAGCGGGACCGCACAATGAGCAGTTCTTC,CASSSLLAGPHNEQFF
15,once,TRBJ2-7,TRBV27,TRBD2,TGTGCCAGCAGTTTATCACTAGCGGGCTCCTACGAGCAGTACTTC,CASSLSLAGSYEQYF
15,-,TRBJ1-5,TRBV4-3,-,TGCGCCAGCAGCCAAGATCGCCAGGGCAATCAGCCCCAGCATTTT,CASSQDRQGNQPQHF
15,-,TRBJ1-1,TRBV5-6,TRBD1,TGTGCCAGCAGCGCCGGGGGACAGGGCGGCACTGAAGCTTTCTTT,CASSAGGQGGTEAFF
16,few,TRBJ2-1,TRBV20-1,TRBD2,TGCAGTGCTAGAGATCTGGCTAGCGGAAACTACAATGAGCAGTTCTTC,CSARDLASGNYNEQFF
13,-,TRBJ2-7,TRBV29-1,-,TGCAGCGTTGTTCGGGAAGGAACCTACCAGCAGTACTTC,CSVVREGTYQQYF
15,-,TRBJ2-1,TRBV6-1,-,TGTGCCAGCAGTGAACCCCCCGGCTCCTACAATGAGCAGTTCTTC,CASSEPPGSYNEQFF
14,few,TRBJ1-1,TRBV29-1,-,TGCAGCGTTGACGGTAGAGCGGGGTACACTGAAGCTTTCTTT,CSVDGRAGYTEAFF
13,-,TRBJ1-6,TRBV25-1,-,TGTGCCAGCAGCCTGGGGGGGGGTTCACCCCTCCACTTT,CASSLGGGSPLHF
15,once,TRBJ2-2,TRBV4-3,-,TGCGCCAGCAGCCCCCGACAGGCCGGACCAGGGGAGCTGTTTTTT,CASSPRQAGPGELFF
15,few,TRBJ2-3,TRBV10-3,-,TGTGCCATCAGTGACCCGATTAGTCCAGCGGTCACGCAGTATTTT,CAISDPISPAVTQYF
11,-,TRBJ2-1,TRBV6-2/TRBV6-3,-,TGTGCCAGCGCCTATGTCAATGAGCAGTTCTTC,CASAYVNEQFF
11,-,TRBJ2-1,TRBV5-4,-,TGTGCCAGCAGCAAGGATAATGAGCAGTTCTTC,CASSKDNEQFF
16,few,TRBJ2-7,TRBV7-9,-,TGTGCCAGCAGCCGACCGTTTGAGGTAACGAGGTACGAGCAGTACTTC,CASSRPFEVTRYEQYF
19,few,TRBJ2-1,TRBV6-2/TRBV6-3,-,TGTGCCAGCAGTTACTCGAATCCCCCTGCGGCGGATTCCTACAATGAGCAGTTCTTC,CASSYSNPPAADSYNEQFF
13,-,TRBJ2-5,TRBV21-1,-,TGTGCCAGCAGCAATTTTAGGCGGGAGCCCCAGTACTTC,CASSNFRREPQYF
17,-,TRBJ2-1,TRBV13,TRBD2,TGTGCCAGCAGCTCCGGAGGACTAGCGGGAGGGGACAATGAGCAGTTCTTC,CASSSGGLAGGDNEQFF
15,-,TRBJ2-4,TRBV21-1,-,TGTGCCAGCAGCAAAGTTTGCGGAGCCAAAAACATTCAGTACTTC,CASSKVCGAKNIQYF
15,few,TRBJ1-1,TRBV11-2,-,TGTGCCAGCAGCTTAGTTTTGGGGGAGAACACTGAAGCTTTCTTT,CASSLVLGENTEAFF